Shown below are 20 T cell receptor beta chains from a single sample sequenced in a study of shared clonotypes between healthy human individuals. Sequenced by immunoSEQ multiplex PCR; TCRdb stores in-frame clones only, minus some. The sample contains millions of clones, about 93% of which appear only once. CD8 cells classed as naive were CD45RO-negative and positively selected for CCR7, excluding terminally differentiated effector memory CD45RA+ cells. The sequenced sample was naive CD8+ T cells from PBMCs. All receptors come from a man between 18 and 35 years old in good health. Some clones in this sample may be carry-over from other donors' samples.

J is TRBJ1-5 and V is TRBV19; D is undetermined. Trimming took 5 bases from V and 1 from J, leaving 6 bases between them. Germline assignment: CDR1 LNHDA and CDR2 SQIVND (reference sequence). The CDR3 extends over 13 amino acids. CDR3 amino acids: CASSYWSNQPQHF. The CDR3 DNA reads TGTGCCAGTAGTTACTGGAGCAATCAGCCCCAGCATTTT.

The V gene is TRBV6-1, the J gene TRBJ2-1; the D gene is possibly TRBD2 (6 bases). V lost 1 base and J 7 bases, leaving 8 bases between the germline ends. The CDR3 contains 13 residues. CDR1 is MNHNS, CDR2 SASEGT, per germline. The CDR3 DNA sequence: TGTGCCAGCAGTGAAGGGGGGACTAATGAGCAGTTCTTC. It codes for CASSEGGTNEQFF.

On this clone itself: This sample includes further DNA sequences coding for the same CDR3. The chain has TRBV2 and TRBJ1-5; D gene ambiguous. Germline-derived CDR1 and CDR2 are SNHLY and FYNNEI. V was trimmed by 6 bases and J by 0 bases, leaving 9 bases between them. This CDR3 spans 14 amino acids. CDR3: CASSEEYSNQPQHF. In DNA form, the CDR3 reads TGTGCCAGCAGCGAGGAGTATAGCAATCAGCCCCAGCATTTT.

V and J are TRBV10-1 and TRBJ2-7; 7 nucleotides line up with TRBD1. Germline V gene sequence: CDR1 WNHNN, CDR2 SYGVQD (reference sequence). The CDR3 length is 14 residues. The V and J ends lost 7 bases and 2 bases, in that order; junction bases with no gene match: 8. CDR3 protein: CASTMDRPTYEQYF. The CDR3 DNA follows: TGCGCCAGCACCATGGACAGGCCCACCTACGAGCAGTACTTC.

V gene TRBV7-9 combines with J gene TRBJ1-2; D is perhaps TRBD1 (5 bases). The CDR3 contains 16 residues. V gave up 3 bases and J gave up 4 bases, with 18 bases separating them. Per the germline V gene, CDR1 is SEHNR and CDR2 is FQNEAQ (reference sequence). Here the CDR3 reads CASSLSSAGRSYGYTF. For the CDR3, the DNA is TGTGCCAGCAGCTTGAGTTCGGCAGGGCGTTCCTATGGCTACACCTTC. Supplemented by reference TRBV7-9 and TRBJ1-2, the full variable domain reads DTGVSQNPRHKITKRGQNVTFRCDPISEHNRLYWYRQTLGQGPEFLTYFQNEAQLEKSRLLSDRFSAERPKGSFSTLEIQRTEQGDSAMYLCASSLSSAGRSYGYTFGSGTRLTVV.

This clone came up a few times. The gene calls are TRBV7-9 and TRBJ1-1; D is unresolved. The V and J ends lost 0 bases and 6 bases respectively, with 5 bases between them. The germline V gene encodes CDR1 SEHNR and CDR2 FQNEAQ (reference sequence). The CDR3 is 12 residues long. CDR3 sequence reads: CASSLALAEAFF. The CDR3 bases are TGTGCCAGCAGCTTAGCGCTGGCTGAAGCTTTCTTT.

This chain uses TRBV5-8 with TRBJ2-7; 8 bases agree with TRBD1. With V trimmed by 3 bases and J by 2 bases, 4 bases remained unmatched. Germline V gene data show CDR1 as SGHTS and CDR2 as YDEGEE. CDR3 length: 14 amino acids. CDR3 DNA: TGTGCCAGCAGCTGGGGGGACAGGACCTACGAGCAGTACTTC. This codes for CASSWGDRTYEQYF.

This chain joins TRBV6-6 and TRBJ1-1; D unresolved. The CDR3 extends over 14 amino acids. CDR1 MNHNY and CDR2 SVGAGI come from the germline V gene (reference sequence). Deletions cut 0 bases from V and 3 bases from J, with 8 bases between. In DNA form, the CDR3 reads TGTGCCAGCAGTTACTCTCGGGTCCACACTGAAGCTTTCTTT. Translating gives CASSYSRVHTEAFF.

This clone was observed once. The chain has TRBV19 and TRBJ2-7; D perhaps matches TRBD1 (6 bases). CDR1 is LNHDA, CDR2 SQIVND, per germline (reference sequence). V lost 3 bases and J lost 4, with 16 bases in between. The CDR3 runs to 15 residues. CDR3 in DNA: TGTGCCAGTAGTATCGCAATCGGACAGCTGTACGAGCAGTACTTC. As protein: CASSIAIGQLYEQYF.

The chain employs TRBV25-1 and TRBJ2-6; a weak D match, TRBD1 (6 bases). The CDR3 is 17 amino acids. Germline values: CDR1 MGHDK, CDR2 SYGVNS. V was trimmed by 11 bases and J by 2 bases, leaving 22 bases between them. CDR3 loop: CAVLKQGFPPGANVLTF. CDR3 coding DNA: TGTGCCGTCCTAAAGCAGGGGTTCCCTCCTGGGGCCAACGTCCTGACTTTC.

V is TRBV6-5 and J is TRBJ1-2; TRBD1 is a possible D gene (6 bases). The germline V and J ends were trimmed by 0 bases and 7 bases, with 15 bases remaining between them. In germline, CDR1 is MNHEY, CDR2 SVGAGI. The CDR3 is 15 amino acids. CDR3 loop: CASSYSTGGVGGYTF. The CDR3, as DNA: TGTGCCAGCAGTTACTCGACGGGGGGCGTAGGTGGCTACACCTTC.

Note on this clone: Other DNA sequences in this specimen translate into the identical CDR3. The chain has TRBV6-5 and TRBJ1-3; possibly TRBD1 for D (5 bases). There are 15 residues in the CDR3. Trimming cost V 0 bases and J 1 base, with 7 bases left between them. The germline gives CDR1 MNHEY, CDR2 SVGAGI. The CDR3 here is CASSYSGGSGNTIYF. CDR3 nucleotides: TGTGCCAGCAGTTACTCGGGGGGATCTGGAAACACCATATATTTT.

The rearrangement uses TRBV28 and TRBJ2-7; 7 bases are shared with TRBD1. CDR1 is MDHEN and CDR2 is SYDVKM in the germline V gene. This CDR3 has 17 residues. With V trimmed by 4 bases and J by 0 bases, 12 bases remained unmatched. Here the CDR3 reads CASSSNRLTGPSYEQYF. As DNA, the CDR3 is TGTGCCAGCAGTTCTAATCGACTGACAGGGCCCTCCTACGAGCAGTACTTC.

This clone appeared once. This chain uses TRBV4-1 with TRBJ2-1, with 10 bases matching TRBD1. CDR1 MGHRA and CDR2 YSYEKL come from the germline V gene. CDR3 length equals 17 residues. Germline trimming cut 3 bases from V and 0 bases from J; bases unmatched to any gene: 5. CDR3 protein: CASSHEWTGGSYNEQFF. The CDR3, as DNA: TGCGCCAGCAGCCACGAGTGGACAGGGGGCTCCTACAATGAGCAGTTCTTC.

V and J are TRBV30 and TRBJ2-5, with D possibly being TRBD2 (6 bases). Trimming cost V 5 bases and J 5 bases, with 12 bases left between them. This CDR3 is built from 12 residues. CDR1 and CDR2 (germline): GTSNPN, SVGIG (reference sequence). The CDR3 bases are TGTGCCTGGGGACCCGGGAGCGAGACCCAGTACTTC. Protein: CAWGPGSETQYF.

This rearrangement joins TRBV4-1 to TRBJ2-1, with D unresolved. V lost 4 bases, J lost 4 bases, and 8 bases lay in between. CDR1 and CDR2 (germline): MGHRA, YSYEKL. The length of the CDR3 is 13 residues. The CDR3: CASSRQIYNEQFF. CDR3 DNA: TGCGCCAGCAGCCGCCAAATTTACAATGAGCAGTTCTTC.

V gene TRBV6-1 combines with J gene TRBJ2-3; no firm D call. This CDR3 is 15 amino acids long. Germline values: CDR1 MNHNS, CDR2 SASEGT. Trimming took 7 bases from V and 1 from J, leaving 15 bases between them. This CDR3 reads CASKSSPWGTDTQYF. The CDR3 coding sequence is TGTGCCAGCAAAAGCTCTCCGTGGGGCACAGATACGCAGTATTTT.

This chain uses TRBV9 with TRBJ2-3, with 9 nucleotides matching TRBD2. The CDR3 is 16 residues long. Germline V lookup: CDR1 SGDLS, CDR2 YYNGEE. J gave up 9 bases and V 3 bases, and 14 bases lay outside the gene matches. CDR3 sequence reads: CASSAYSGGGGRTQYF. CDR3 DNA sequence: TGTGCCAGCAGCGCATATAGCGGGGGAGGGGGAAGGACGCAGTATTTT. Full variable domain (remainder filled in from reference TRBV9 and TRBJ2-3): DSGVTQTPKHLITATGQRVTLRCSPRSGDLSVYWYQQSLDQGLQFLIQYYNGEERAKGNILERFSAQQFPDLHSELNLSSLELGDSALYFCASSAYSGGGGRTQYFGPGTRLTVL.

The rearrangement joins TRBV29-1 to TRBJ1-5; D possibly corresponds to TRBD1 (5 bases). This CDR3 comprises 14 residues. The germline V gene encodes CDR1 SQVTM and CDR2 ANQGSEA. Between the trimmed V and J ends, which lost 5 bases and 6 bases, there was a span of 17 bases. The CDR3 DNA reads as TGCAGCGTTCTACTAGGGGCTCGGGGTCAGCCCCAGCATTTT. It codes for CSVLLGARGQPQHF.

V gene TRBV19 combines with J gene TRBJ1-5; TRBD1 agrees at 8 bases. CDR3 length: 14 amino acids. Germline V gene data show CDR1 as LNHDA and CDR2 as SQIVND (reference sequence). J lost 6 bases, V lost 10 bases, and 11 bases had no gene match. The CDR3 region has the DNA TGTGCCACTGACTTTGGACAGGGAAGTCAGCCCCAGCATTTT. This codes for CATDFGQGSQPQHF.